Each of the 21 T cell receptor beta chains below was sequenced from the same sample in a study of cytomegalovirus exposure and HLA in healthy donors. PCR employed 60 Vbeta and 13 Jbeta primers. Assay: immunoSEQ multiplex PCR; the TCRdb copy retains only in-frame clones and omits some. The table shows roughly 190,000 clones, with roughly 80% occurring only once. The sample consisted of PBMCs. The origin of the receptors is a female donor in good health and CMV-seronegative.

The rearrangement links TRBV15 to TRBJ2-7; D unresolved. The CDR3 contains 16 residues. V gave up 0 bases and J gave up 3 bases, with 15 bases separating them. Per germline, CDR1 LNHNV and CDR2 YYDKDF (reference sequence). The CDR3 here is CATSRDVDLPLYEQYF. CDR3 in DNA: TGTGCCACCAGCAGAGATGTAGATCTACCCCTCTACGAGCAGTACTTC.

V is TRBV27 and J is TRBJ2-5; tentative D call: TRBD2 (6 bases). The CDR3 is made up of 12 amino acids. Germline CDR1 is MNHEY and CDR2 is SMNVEV (reference sequence). V lost 5 bases and J 5 bases, leaving 9 bases between the germline ends. The CDR3 DNA reads as TGTGCCAGCAGTCCCGCGGGGGAGACCCAGTACTTC. Translation: CASSPAGETQYF.

The chain carries TRBV30 and TRBJ2-1; D remains unclear. V lost 2 bases and J lost 9, with 11 bases in between. This CDR3 contains 12 residues. Germline V CDR1 and CDR2: GTSNPN, SVGIG (reference sequence). Here the CDR3 reads CAWSRQAREQFF. Written as DNA, the CDR3 is TGTGCCTGGAGTCGGCAGGCTCGTGAGCAGTTCTTC.

The chain employs TRBV28 and TRBJ2-7, with 7 positions matching TRBD2. J lost 4 bases, V lost 7 bases, and 22 bases had no gene match. The CDR3 has 18 residues. CDR1 and CDR2 from the germline V gene are MDHEN and SYDVKM. The CDR3: CASTPPGQVSGAQYEQYF. DNA for the CDR3: TGTGCCAGCACCCCCCCCGGGCAGGTCAGCGGGGCCCAGTACGAGCAGTACTTC.

Comment on this clone: The junction does not match germline at one end; this may be a read error. The chain has TRBV7-9 and TRBJ2-1, with D possibly TRBD2 on 5 matching bases. This CDR3 region has 14 residues. Germline V gives CDR1 SEHNR, CDR2 FQNEAQ (reference sequence). This CDR3 is CSSSLTGSYNEQFF. The CDR3 DNA follows: TGTTCCAGCAGCTTGACGGGGAGTTACAATGAGCAGTTCTTC.

This clone was observed a few times. The V and J genes are TRBV6-4 and TRBJ2-1, with 12 bases lining up with TRBD2. Germline lookup yields CDR1 MRHNA and CDR2 SNTAGT. CDR3 length equals 15 residues. V was pared by 6 bases and J by 6 bases, with 6 bases of the junction left unmatched. The CDR3 spells CASSATSGSSNEQFF. CDR3 sequence (DNA): TGTGCCAGCAGCGCGACTAGCGGGAGTAGCAATGAGCAGTTCTTC.

This chain connects TRBV28 to TRBJ1-2, with 8 bases identical to TRBD1. V trimming: 5 bases; J trimming: 4 bases; junction bases outside the gene matches: 6. The CDR3 sequence is 14 residues long. Germline CDR1 reads MDHEN; CDR2 reads SYDVKM. The CDR3 region has the DNA TGTGCCAGCAGTCCCAGGACAGGGAGCTATGGCTACACCTTC. Translation gives CASSPRTGSYGYTF.

J is TRBJ2-7 and V is TRBV7-9, with D perhaps matching TRBD1 (6 bases). This CDR3 is 16 amino acids long. Trimming removed 2 bases at V and 3 bases at J, with 17 bases between. From germline, CDR1 is SEHNR and CDR2 FQNEAQ (reference sequence). The CDR3 reads CASSLTPGIGGYEQYF. The CDR3 bases are TGTGCCAGCAGCTTAACCCCCGGAATAGGGGGCTACGAGCAGTACTTC.

This clone was seen a handful of times. The rearrangement joins TRBV7-6 to TRBJ1-1; possibly TRBD1 for D (5 bases). V was cut by 1 base and J by 1 base, with 7 bases left in between. Germline-derived CDR1 and CDR2 are SGHVS and FNYEAQ. The CDR3 is made up of 14 amino acids. CDR3 in DNA: TGTGCCAGCAGCTTAGGGACACAGAACACTGAAGCTTTCTTT. Its protein is CASSLGTQNTEAFF.

The chain has TRBV7-3 and TRBJ1-1; D perhaps matches TRBD1 (5 bases). CDR1 and CDR2 from the germline V gene are SGHTA and FQGTGA. CDR3 size: 13 residues. Trimming cost V 5 bases and J 2 bases, with 9 bases left between them. The CDR3 DNA sequence: TGTGCCAGCAGCCCGACAGTCAACACTGAAGCTTTCTTT. Translated, it gives CASSPTVNTEAFF.

CDR3 protein: CASSLERGSSEQFF. The CDR3, as DNA: TGTGCCAGCAGCTTAGAGCGCGGGAGCAGTGAGCAGTTCTTC. The chain employs TRBV7-3 and TRBJ2-1, with 7 bases matching TRBD2. CDR1 is SGHTA, CDR2 FQGTGA, per germline. Trimming cost V 2 bases and J 9 bases; bases outside gene matches: 7. CDR3 length equals 14 residues.

The chain's CDR3 is CASSRSTATNTEAFF. CDR3 bases: TGCGCCAGCAGCCGGTCGACAGCCACGAACACTGAAGCTTTCTTT. The chain uses TRBV5-1 and TRBJ1-1, with a tentative D call TRBD1 (5 bases). Trimming cost V 4 bases and J 1 base, with 14 bases left between them. Germline V gives CDR1 SGHRS, CDR2 YFSETQ. The CDR3 totals 15 residues.

The rearrangement uses TRBV18 and TRBJ1-6; TRBD1 agrees at 9 bases. Germline V gene lookup returns CDR1 KGHSH and CDR2 LQKENI. The CDR3 runs 18 residues. With V trimmed by 0 bases and J by 3 bases, 6 bases remained unmatched. The DNA of the CDR3 is TGTGCCAGCTCACCACCGGGGACAGGGAGGGACTATAATTCACCCCTCCACTTT. Amino acids: CASSPPGTGRDYNSPLHF.

The V and J genes are TRBV28 and TRBJ2-7, with a tentative D call TRBD2 (5 bases). Trimming took 5 bases from V and 2 from J, leaving 13 bases between them. The germline gives CDR1 MDHEN, CDR2 SYDVKM. The CDR3 length is 14 residues. The CDR3 here is CASSPRAETYEQYF. DNA of the CDR3: TGTGCCAGCAGTCCAAGAGCGGAAACCTACGAGCAGTACTTC.

This chain joins TRBV7-9 and TRBJ2-7; TRBD1 matches 8 bases. CDR1 and CDR2 (germline): SEHNR, FQNEAQ (reference sequence). V lost 2 bases to trimming and J lost 0 bases; unmatched junction nucleotides: 3. CDR3 length equals 15 residues. CDR3 sequence (DNA): TGTGCCAGCAGCTTAAGGGGACAGGTCTCCTACGAGCAGTACTTC. This translates into CASSLRGQVSYEQYF.

This chain connects TRBV4-3 to TRBJ2-2, with 8 bases fitting TRBD1. J was trimmed by 5 bases and V by 3 bases; bases with no gene match: 11. This CDR3 spans 17 amino acids. CDR1 LGHNA and CDR2 YSLEER come from the germline V gene. The CDR3 sequence: CASSHTATGGLTGELFF. CDR3 DNA sequence: TGCGCCAGCAGCCACACCGCTACAGGGGGTTTGACCGGGGAGCTGTTTTTT.

The V call is TRBV19, the J call TRBJ2-2, with 8 bases aligning to TRBD2. The V and J ends lost 5 bases and 4 bases, in that order; junction bases with no gene match: 0. The CDR3 spans 13 residues. Germline V gives CDR1 LNHDA, CDR2 SQIVND (reference sequence). The CDR3 here is CASSAGGTGELFF. In nucleotides, the CDR3 is TGTGCCAGTAGTGCGGGGGGCACCGGGGAGCTGTTTTTT.

The V call is TRBV6-7, the J call TRBJ1-1; tentatively, D is TRBD1 (5 bases). TRBV6-7 is classed as an ORF, of uncertain function. Between the trimmed V and J ends, which lost 0 bases and 4 bases, there was a span of 24 bases. This CDR3 is built from 19 residues. CDR3 amino acids: CASSYSTPLWQGGSTEAFF. CDR3 nucleotide sequence: TGTGCCAGCAGTTACTCGACCCCCCTCTGGCAGGGAGGTTCCACTGAAGCTTTCTTT.

The V gene is TRBV2, the J gene TRBJ1-3; D remains unclear. The V gene lost 4 bases and the J gene lost 2 bases, with 21 bases spanning the gap. Germline CDR1 SNHLY, CDR2 FYNNEI. CDR3 size: 18 residues. CDR3 DNA: TGTGCCAGCAGTGTAGCGGTTAGTAAGGGAGAGGCTGGAAACACCATATATTTT. Its protein is CASSVAVSKGEAGNTIYF.

This clone was counted between two and nine times. This chain joins TRBV7-3 and TRBJ2-5; maybe TRBD2 (5 bases). There are 13 residues in the CDR3. Germline V CDR1 and CDR2: SGHTA, FQGTGA. Trimming left V 1 base short and J 7 bases short, with 10 bases between. CDR3 bases: TGTGCCAGCAGCTTAAGTGCGGCGGGGACCCAGTACTTC. Translating gives CASSLSAAGTQYF.

The rearrangement links TRBV28 to TRBJ1-1; a weak D match, TRBD1 (6 bases). Germline CDR1 and CDR2: MDHEN and SYDVKM. V lost 5 bases to trimming and J lost 6 bases, with 10 bases between them. This CDR3 is 12 amino acids long. The CDR3 sequence is CASSSWGPEAFF. The CDR3 bases are TGTGCCAGCAGTAGCTGGGGGCCTGAAGCTTTCTTT.